These T cell receptor beta chains were read from a single sample in a study of EBV T-cell therapy then PD-1 blockade in nasopharyngeal carcinoma. No antigens are known for them. Data came from immunoSEQ multiplex PCR; TCRdb stores just in-frame clones and leaves some out. The data hold under 25,000 clones, with more than 70% observed a single time. Sequencing was performed on CD8+ T cells from blood, taken at approximately day 31 from a patient whose treatment included autologous EBV-specific T cells and nivolumab. Receptors originate from a man in his forties with nasopharyngeal carcinoma. Both conserved end residues are part of each CDR3. A D gene is named only where the DNA matches it firmly. Expanded clones are given a class, and other clones once, few, many or no size at all.

V	D	J	size	DNA	CDR3
TRBV24-1	.	TRBJ2-1	.	TGTGCCACCAGTGATTTGCGGTTAGGACCGACCGACTACAATGAGCAGTTCTTC	CATSDLRLGPTDYNEQFF
TRBV4-2	.	TRBJ2-2	.	TGTGCCAGCAGCCAAGATCTACGTCAGCCTTTCGAGGAGCTGTTTTTT	CASSQDLRQPFEELFF
TRBV3-1/TRBV3-2	TRBD1	TRBJ2-7	.	TGTGCCAGCAGCCAGACAGGGGTAGAGCAGTACTTC	CASSQTGVEQYF
TRBV28	.	TRBJ1-4	.	TGTGCCAGCAGTTTGTTGACAGGACGTAATGAAAAACTGTTTTTT	CASSLLTGRNEKLFF
TRBV6-4	TRBD2	TRBJ2-1	few	TGTGCCAGCAGCACTAGCGGGGGGTCTAACAATGAGCAGTTCTTC	CASSTSGGSNNEQFF
TRBV29-1	.	TRBJ2-2	.	TGCAGCGCTCAAAGCCCGGATACCGGGGAGCTGTTTTTT	CSAQSPDTGELFF
TRBV9	TRBD1	TRBJ1-6	.	TGTGCCAGCAGTCGCACCGGGGACAGTAATTCACCCCTCCACTTT	CASSRTGDSNSPLHF
TRBV5-5	.	TRBJ2-7	.	TGTGCCAGCAGCCATGTGGGGTACGAGCAGTACTTC	CASSHVGYEQYF
TRBV28	.	TRBJ1-3	.	TGTGCCAGCAGGCGACAGACTGGAAACACCATATATTTT	CASRRQTGNTIYF
TRBV29-1	.	TRBJ1-1	few	TGCAGCGGCGAGGTGGAGAACACTGAAGCTTTCTTT	CSGEVENTEAFF
TRBV2	.	TRBJ1-5	.	TGTGCCAGCAGTGAAGCGCTCGGCAGGCCTAGCAATCAGCCCCAGCATTTT	CASSEALGRPSNQPQHF
TRBV10-3	.	TRBJ2-7	.	TGTGCCATCAGTGAGGAGGTCATCTCCTACGAGCAGTACTTC	CAISEEVISYEQYF
TRBV9	.	TRBJ2-3	once	TGTGCCAGCAGCTTCCAAGAGACGAGGATCAATACGCAGTATTTT	CASSFQETRINTQYF
TRBV2	.	TRBJ2-7	.	TGTGCCAGCAGTTCTCCGGACAGTCCCACGCGTTACGAGCAGTACTTC	CASSSPDSPTRYEQYF
TRBV9	.	TRBJ2-1	.	TGTGCCAGCAGCGTTGGAAGCTCCTACAATGAGCAGTTCTTC	CASSVGSSYNEQFF
TRBV4-2	TRBD2	TRBJ2-5	.	TGTGCCAGCAGCCAAGATCTGGCCCTAGCGGGGGGGCAAGAGACCCAGTACTTC	CASSQDLALAGGQETQYF
TRBV7-9	TRBD1	TRBJ2-7	.	TGTGCCAGCCAAACAGGGGAAGATTTGTACGAGCAGTACTTC	CASQTGEDLYEQYF
TRBV5-5	.	TRBJ1-6	few	TGTGCCAGCAGCTTGATGCCCCCAGGATCCTATAATTCACCCCTCCACTTT	CASSLMPPGSYNSPLHF
TRBV27	.	TRBJ2-6	.	TGTGCCAGCAGTTGGGGACCTTCCTCTGGGGCCAACGTCCTGACTTTC	CASSWGPSSGANVLTF
TRBV15	.	TRBJ1-5	.	TGTGCCACCAGCAGAGAGAGAGGTGAATCAGGGGAGGGCAATCAGCCCCAGCATTTT	CATSRERGESGEGNQPQHF
TRBV5-6	.	TRBJ1-2	.	TGTGCCAGCAGCTTGGGGGGCTATGGCTACACCTTC	CASSLGGYGYTF
TRBV27	.	TRBJ2-1	.	TGTGCCAGCAGTCACGGGCGGGGTTACTACAATGAGCAGTTCTTC	CASSHGRGYYNEQFF
TRBV7-9	.	TRBJ1-1	.	TGTGCCAGCAGCATAGTTTTAGGTGAAGCTTTCTTT	CASSIVLGEAFF
TRBV30	.	TRBJ2-1	.	TGTGCCTGGACAGGTCACCACAATGAGCAGTTCTTC	CAWTGHHNEQFF
TRBV7-7	TRBD2	TRBJ2-2	.	TGTGCCAGCAGCTTAAGACTAGCGGGGGGGCCTACCGGGGAGCTGTTTTTT	CASSLRLAGGPTGELFF
TRBV7-9	TRBD1	TRBJ2-3	.	TGTGCCAGCAGCTCGGGACAGTTTAGCACAGATACGCAGTATTTT	CASSSGQFSTDTQYF
TRBV7-6	.	TRBJ1-1	.	TGTGCCAGCAGCTTAGGAGGGTTCACTGAAGCTTTCTTT	CASSLGGFTEAFF
TRBV27	TRBD1	TRBJ2-7	.	TGTGCCAGCAGTCCGGGACAGGGGGTCAACGAGCAGTACTTC	CASSPGQGVNEQYF
TRBV7-9	TRBD1	TRBJ1-1	.	TGTGCCAGCAGCCCGGGACAGGGAATTGTAGCTTTCTTT	CASSPGQGIVAFF
TRBV3-1/TRBV3-2	.	TRBJ1-3	.	TGTGCCAGCAGCTGCATAATCCCATTACACGCACGAAACACCATATATTTT	CASSCIIPLHARNTIYF
TRBV29-1	.	TRBJ2-1	few	TGCAGCGTTGGAGGTCAGGGAAATGAGCAGTTCTTC	CSVGGQGNEQFF
TRBV6-2/TRBV6-3	.	TRBJ2-3	.	TGTGCCAGCAGTTACGGCAGTACCACAGATACGCAGTATTTT	CASSYGSTTDTQYF
TRBV27	.	TRBJ2-1	.	TGTGCCAGCAGTTTACCTACAGGAGGATTCTACAATGAGCAGTTCTTC	CASSLPTGGFYNEQFF
TRBV19	TRBD1	TRBJ2-1	.	TGTGCCAGTAGTACCGGGACAGGGGTGTACAATGAGCAGTTCTTC	CASSTGTGVYNEQFF
TRBV5-8	.	TRBJ1-1	few	TGTGCCAGCAGCTTGAGGCGGACCACTGAAGCTTTCTTT	CASSLRRTTEAFF
TRBV7-9	.	TRBJ2-7	.	TGTGCCAGCAGCCCACCGAGGGGGGGGCTCTCCTACGAGCAGTACTTC	CASSPPRGGLSYEQYF
TRBV27	TRBD1	TRBJ2-1	.	TGTGCCAGCAGTTTATCACCCGGGACAGGGTTCTACAATGAGCAGTTCTTC	CASSLSPGTGFYNEQFF
TRBV14	.	TRBJ2-7	medium-sized	TGTGCCAGCAGCCCCGCGGACCGACTCCGCGAGCAGTACTTC	CASSPADRLREQYF
TRBV7-9	TRBD1	TRBJ2-6	.	TGTGCCAGCAGCTTCAGTCAGGGGGCCCTCCCTGGGGCCAACGTCCTGACTTTC	CASSFSQGALPGANVLTF
TRBV15	.	TRBJ2-1	.	TGTGCCACCAGCAGCCGGGGGACCAAAGCCTACAATGAGCAGTTCTTC	CATSSRGTKAYNEQFF
TRBV15	.	TRBJ2-3	once	TGTGCCACCAGCAGAGGAGGAGGGACAGATACGCAGTATTTT	CATSRGGGTDTQYF
TRBV29-1	.	TRBJ2-2	.	TGCAGCGTTGAGGGACGGACGAACACCGGGGAGCTGTTTTTT	CSVEGRTNTGELFF
TRBV9	TRBD1	TRBJ1-2	.	TGTGCCAGCAGCGTTACACCAGGGGGCTATGGCTACACCTTC	CASSVTPGGYGYTF
TRBV6-2/TRBV6-3	.	TRBJ2-1	.	TGTGCCAGCAGTTACGGGGGGTACAATGAGCAGTTCTTC	CASSYGGYNEQFF
TRBV4-3	.	TRBJ2-7	.	TGCGCCAGCAGCCGCCCCGTTGTAGGACAGTGGGCCTACGAGCAGTACTTC	CASSRPVVGQWAYEQYF
TRBV6-5	TRBD1	TRBJ1-2	.	TGTGCCAGCAGATTACAGGGGGCGCGTAGCTATGGCTACACCTTC	CASRLQGARSYGYTF
TRBV11-2	.	TRBJ1-2	.	TGTGCCAGCAGCTTAGGCGTATCCTATGGCTACACCTTC	CASSLGVSYGYTF
TRBV27	.	TRBJ2-7	.	TGTGCCAGCAGTTTCTATTGGGCACCGGATCTAAACTACGAGCAGTACTTC	CASSFYWAPDLNYEQYF
TRBV6-2/TRBV6-3	.	TRBJ2-2	.	TGTGCCAGCAGTCAGAGCGCGGAGCGGCACACCGGGGAGCTGTTTTTT	CASSQSAERHTGELFF
TRBV28	TRBD2	TRBJ2-1	.	TGTGCCAGCAGTTTTTCCCTCCGGGAGGACAATGAGCAGTTCTTC	CASSFSLREDNEQFF
TRBV27	TRBD1	TRBJ2-5	once	TGTGCCAGCAGTCTGGGGACAGGGGGTCTGCGGGAGACCCAGTACTTC	CASSLGTGGLRETQYF
TRBV30	TRBD2	TRBJ2-3	.	TGTGCCTGGAGTTCCTCACCGCGGGGGGGCGCAGATACGCAGTATTTT	CAWSSSPRGGADTQYF
TRBV27	TRBD1	TRBJ2-5	.	TGTGCCAGCAGCCCAGCCTGGGACAGCCCGAGGACCCAGTACTTC	CASSPAWDSPRTQYF